The 18 T cell receptor beta chains listed next were all sequenced from one sample in a study of T cells in Graves' hyperthyroidism and ophthalmopathy. Researchers amplified the TCR beta CDR3 regions from RNA transcripts. HTBI primers were used for first-round RT-PCR of the TCR CDR3. Via MiXCR, TCRdb re-called the multiplex PCR reads, giving one row per CDR3 protein. Altogether under 400,000 distinct CDR3 sequences are present, about 15% being singletons, with the ten largest covering 9.5% to 12%. Material: blood. Receptors originate from an older woman with Graves' hyperthyroidism.

This clonotype was counted ten times or more. The V call is TRBV7-2, the J call TRBJ2-1; a possible D gene is TRBD2 (6 bases). Germline CDR1 reads SGHTA; CDR2 reads FQGNSA. The CDR3 extends over 15 amino acids. V dropped 1 base and J dropped 9 bases, with 16 bases sitting between them. The CDR3, as DNA: TGTGCCAGCAGCTTAGACGTCGGGAGAACGGTTGAGCAGTTCTTC. The encoded protein is CASSLDVGRTVEQFF.

This sequence joins TRBV7-3 and TRBJ2-2; no clear D. The CDR3 runs to 13 residues. Germline V gene lookup returns CDR1 SGHTA and CDR2 FQGTGA. The V end lost 2 bases, the J end lost 6 bases, and 7 bases lay between the germline ends. The DNA of the CDR3 is TGTGCCAGCAGCTTATATTTGCCCGGGGAGCTGTTTTTT. Its translation: CASSLYLPGELFF.

This clonotype came up many times. V and J are TRBV11-2 and TRBJ2-1, with 8 bases identical to TRBD2. CDR1 SGHAT and CDR2 FQNNGV come from the germline V gene. V was clipped by 5 bases and J by 8 bases; unmatched bases: 14. CDR3 length equals 16 residues. The CDR3 reads CASSRGTSAKLDEQFF. CDR3 in DNA: TGTGCCAGCAGCCGAGGGACTAGTGCTAAGCTGGATGAGCAGTTCTTC.

J is TRBJ2-1 and V is TRBV19; 12 bases align to TRBD1. The CDR3 spans 14 residues. Germline trimming cut 3 bases from V and 9 bases from J; bases unmatched to any gene: 3. CDR1 is LNHDA and CDR2 is SQIVND in the germline V gene (reference sequence). For the CDR3, the DNA is TGTGCCAGTAGTATGGGACAGGGGGCTGGTGAGCAGTTCTTC. Translated, it gives CASSMGQGAGEQFF.

The chain combines TRBV19 with TRBJ2-1, with TRBD2 identical over 9 bases. The V gene's germline CDR1 is LNHDA and CDR2 SQIVND (reference sequence). This CDR3 comprises 15 residues. Unmatched junction bases numbered 7, after V lost 3 bases and J lost 7 bases. CDR3: CASSIRAGGKNEQFF. The CDR3 DNA reads TGTGCCAGTAGTATCAGAGCGGGAGGCAAGAATGAGCAGTTCTTC. The complete variable domain, with remaining parts taken from reference TRBV19 and TRBJ2-1, reads DGGITQSPKYLFRKEGQNVTLSCEQNLNHDAMYWYRQDPGQGLRLIYYSQIVNDFQKGDIAEGYSVSREKKESFPLTVTSAQKNPTAFYLCASSIRAGGKNEQFFGPGTRLTVL.

This clonotype was detected ten times or more. This chain joins TRBV2 and TRBJ2-7; 8 bases match TRBD1. J lost 6 bases, V lost 5 bases, and 6 bases had no gene match. Germline CDR1 reads SNHLY; CDR2 reads FYNNEI. The CDR3 consists of 13 residues. The CDR3 loop reads CASSRGQGSEQYF. CDR3 DNA sequence: TGTGCCAGCAGTCGTGGACAGGGATCCGAGCAGTACTTC.

This clonotype occurred many times. The chain uses TRBV2 and TRBJ2-7; possibly TRBD1 or TRBD2 for D (6 bases each). The ends were cut back, 8 bases at V and 8 bases at J, with 19 bases in the middle. The CDR3 length is 13 residues. Germline CDR1 SNHLY, CDR2 FYNNEI. For the CDR3, the DNA is TGTGCCAGCCTCCGGGGGACCCAGGGGAAGCAGTACTTC. Translated: CASLRGTQGKQYF.

In this sample, this clonotype turned up many times. J is TRBJ2-1 and V is TRBV7-2; D is uncertain. Germline CDR1 reads SGHTA; CDR2 reads FQGNSA. The CDR3 extends over 13 amino acids. V lost 1 base and J lost 9, with 10 bases in between. The CDR3 sequence is CASSLDSIGEQFF. For the CDR3, the DNA is TGTGCCAGCAGCTTAGATTCCATTGGTGAGCAGTTCTTC.

The gene calls are TRBV2 and TRBJ2-7, with TRBD1 matching over 7 bases. V lost 1 base to trimming and J lost 3 bases; unmatched junction nucleotides: 12. Germline V gene lookup returns CDR1 SNHLY and CDR2 FYNNEI. CDR3 length: 17 residues. The CDR3 sequence is CASSEGPSSGGIYEQYF. The CDR3 coding sequence is TGTGCCAGCAGTGAAGGACCAAGTTCAGGGGGTATCTACGAGCAGTACTTC.

This clonotype was picked up many times. The rearrangement links TRBV30 to TRBJ2-3; the D is unclear. Germline lookup yields CDR1 GTSNPN and CDR2 SVGIG (reference sequence). The V and J ends lost 2 bases and 2 bases respectively, with 5 bases between them. The CDR3 loop spans 12 amino acids. The CDR3 reads CAWSTVTDTQYF. Here the CDR3 DNA reads TGTGCCTGGAGTACGGTCACAGATACGCAGTATTTT.

This clonotype was counted at least ten times. The rearrangement links TRBV7-9 to TRBJ1-1; D remains unclear. Germline assignment: CDR1 SEHNR and CDR2 FQNEAQ (reference sequence). The CDR3 sequence is 13 residues long. V lost 1 base and J 4 bases, leaving 7 bases between the germline ends. CDR3 sequence (DNA): TGTGCCAGCAGCTTAGGTGAAGTCACTGAAGCTTTCTTT. It codes for CASSLGEVTEAFF.

This clonotype was observed many times. The chain employs TRBV11-2 and TRBJ2-1; 13 bases match TRBD2. This CDR3 has 15 amino acids. V was clipped by 4 bases and J by 8 bases; unmatched bases: 5. Per germline, CDR1 SGHAT and CDR2 FQNNGV. The DNA for the CDR3 is TGTGCCAGCAGCTCGGACGGACTAGCGGGAGATGAGCAGTTCTTC. This codes for CASSSDGLAGDEQFF.

Many counts were recorded for this clonotype. J is TRBJ1-4 and V is TRBV28, with D tentatively TRBD1 (5 bases). V was pared by 3 bases and J by 4 bases, with 12 bases between. This CDR3 contains 15 residues. CDR1 and CDR2 (germline): MDHEN, SYDVKM. Written as DNA, the CDR3 is TGTGCCAGCAGTTTCGGCGACAGATATAATGAAAAACTGTTTTTT. Translation: CASSFGDRYNEKLFF.

This clonotype was observed at least ten times. V and J are TRBV13 and TRBJ2-3; D tentatively reads TRBD1 or TRBD2 (6 bases each). The CDR3 totals 16 residues. Looked up from germline, CDR1 is PRHDT and CDR2 is FYEKMQ (reference sequence). Trimming left V 5 bases short and J 0 bases short, with 15 bases between. The CDR3 region has the DNA TGTGCCAGCAGCACCGGACGGAGGGGGAGCACAGATACGCAGTATTTT. It codes for CASSTGRRGSTDTQYF.

V usage is TRBV5-4 and J usage is TRBJ2-3; 8 bases are shared with TRBD1. The length of the CDR3 is 15 residues. Per germline, CDR1 SGHNT and CDR2 YYREEE (reference sequence). V dropped 4 bases and J dropped 3; count of bases not matched to a gene: 7. The CDR3 DNA is TGTGCCAGCAGCCTTCGACAGGGGCCAACAGATACGCAGTATTTT. Translating gives CASSLRQGPTDTQYF.

This chain connects TRBV11-2 to TRBJ1-2; D not certain. Germline V lookup: CDR1 SGHAT, CDR2 FQNNGV. The CDR3 sequence is 15 residues long. The V gene lost 5 bases and the J gene lost 7 bases, with 20 bases spanning the gap. CDR3 DNA sequence: TGTGCCAGCAGCCTACAAACCGGGCCCCTGGGTGGCTACACCTTC. Translation gives CASSLQTGPLGGYTF.

Many counts were recorded for this clonotype. V and J are TRBV7-9 and TRBJ2-3, with D tentatively TRBD1 or TRBD2 (6 bases each). This CDR3 is 15 amino acids long. V shed 2 bases and J shed 6 bases, with 15 bases lying between them. Germline V CDR1 and CDR2: SEHNR, FQNEAQ (reference sequence). The CDR3, as DNA: TGTGCCAGCAGCTTAACGGGGGCAGTATCGGATACGCAGTATTTT. It specifies CASSLTGAVSDTQYF.

This clonotype was counted between two and nine times. The chain has TRBV6-2 or TRBV6-3 and TRBJ2-3; D could derive from TRBD1 or TRBD2 (5 bases each). CDR1 MNHEY and CDR2 SVGEGT come from the germline V gene. The CDR3 consists of 15 residues. V was pared by 6 bases and J by 2 bases, with 15 bases between. The CDR3 DNA sequence: TGTGCCAGCAGGAGGGGTGTGGGTCCCACAGATACGCAGTATTTT. This codes for CASRRGVGPTDTQYF.